This TCR beta chain was observed in a study of cytomegalovirus exposure and HLA in healthy donors. With respect to this clone: Its antigen is still unknown.

The PCR was carried out with 60 Vbeta primers and 13 Jbeta primers. Profiled with immunoSEQ multiplex PCR; TCRdb holds only in-frame clones, not every one. The table shows 150,000 to 200,000 clones, with roughly 77% occurring only once. The study's findings and limits: Most of the TCR beta V segments (in an earlier analysis) were productive either about 87% or about 30% of the time.

CDR3 length: 14 residues. Germline assignment: CDR1 SGHRS and CDR2 YFSETQ. V was pared by 5 bases and J by 2 bases, with 14 bases between. Sequencing was done on a sample of PBMCs. The clonotype comes from a male donor in good health and CMV-seronegative. The V gene is TRBV5-1, the J gene TRBJ2-7; tentatively, D is TRBD1 (5 bases). The CDR3 is CASRYFDSPYEQYF. In DNA, the CDR3 is TGCGCCAGCAGGTACTTCGACAGCCCCTACGAGCAGTACTTC.